This entry lists 5 T cell receptor beta chains sequenced from one sample in a study of cytomegalovirus exposure and HLA in healthy donors. Primers: 60 Vbeta forward and 13 Jbeta reverse. The method was immunoSEQ multiplex PCR; TCRdb's version includes in-frame clones alone and lacks a portion of them. Recorded here are around 50,000 clones; the top ten clones represent about 6%. Sequenced input: PBMCs. The receptors originated from a male donor in good health and CMV-seropositive.

The chain joins TRBV7-9 to TRBJ1-1, with a weak D call TRBD1 (5 bases). The CDR3 is made up of 14 amino acids. The ends were cut back, 0 bases at V and 5 bases at J, with 10 bases in the middle. Germline CDR1 and CDR2: SEHNR and FQNEAQ (reference sequence). The CDR3 loop is CASSLALRGTEAFF. DNA of the CDR3: TGTGCCAGCAGCTTAGCGCTTAGGGGTACTGAAGCTTTCTTT.

The chain links TRBV6-1 to TRBJ2-5, with D maybe TRBD1 (6 bases). The DNA end favors TRBJ2-7, so the J call may be wrong. Germline V CDR1 and CDR2: MNHNS, SASEGT. The CDR3 consists of 11 residues. The CDR3 DNA reads TGTGCCACCATGGGGGCCCTCGAGCAGTACTTC. This codes for CATMGALEQYF.

The chain employs TRBV18 and TRBJ1-2; 7 positions agree with TRBD1. Germline CDR1 is KGHSH and CDR2 is LQKENI. V gave up 3 bases and J gave up 1 base; unmatched junction bases: 8. CDR3 size: 16 residues. The CDR3 bases are TGTGCCAGCTCACCGAGAACAGGGGAGAGTAACTATGGCTACACCTTC. Protein sequence: CASSPRTGESNYGYTF.

The chain has TRBV7-2 and TRBJ2-1, with 12 bases that match TRBD2. J was trimmed by 7 bases and V by 2 bases; bases with no gene match: 3. From germline, CDR1 is SGHTA and CDR2 FQGNSA. CDR3 length equals 15 residues. CDR3 sequence (DNA): TGTGCCAGCAGCTTATTTCTAGCGGGGGGGAATGAGCAGTTCTTC. This sequence encodes CASSLFLAGGNEQFF. The entire variable domain, with the rest obtained from reference TRBV7-2 and TRBJ2-1, is as follows: GAGVSQSPSNKVTEKGKDVELRCDPISGHTALYWYRQSLGQGLEFLIYFQGNSAPDKSGLPSDRFSAERTGGSVSTLTIQRTQQEDSAVYLCASSLFLAGGNEQFFGPGTRLTVL.

The rearrangement uses TRBV11-2 and TRBJ1-4; D perhaps matches TRBD1 (5 bases). The V gene's germline CDR1 is SGHAT and CDR2 FQNNGV. Trimming removed 5 bases at V and 5 bases at J, with 21 bases between. The CDR3 runs to 17 residues. The CDR3 reads CASSLDRLEAFNEKLFF. For the CDR3, the DNA is TGTGCCAGCAGCCTCGACAGACTAGAGGCATTCAATGAAAAACTGTTTTTT.